The T cell receptor (beta chain) under discussion was sequenced for a study of T cells in Graves' hyperthyroidism and ophthalmopathy. This clonotype was detected ten times or more. Stable disease denoted Graves' hyperthyroidism without ophthalmopathy progression within 18 months. These patients, aged 18 to 65, had recently diagnosed hyperthyroidism lasting under 2 months. The study left out patients who had uncontrolled infection, other autoimmune disease, pregnancy or lactation. The CDR3 regions of TCR beta were amplified from RNA transcripts. The primer set for the first-round RT-PCR of the TCR CDR3 was HTBI. TCRdb itself ran the multiplex PCR reads through MiXCR, one entry per CDR3 protein. The sample contains some 560,000 distinct CDR3 sequences, 15% to 19% of which appear only once. The clonotype originates from a woman aged 30 to 39 with Graves' hyperthyroidism. The sequenced sample was blood.

Written as DNA, the CDR3 is TGTGCCAGCAGTTTAAGGGCGCTAGCGGGAAGCACAGATACGCAGTATTTT. Its protein product is CASSLRALAGSTDTQYF. This chain connects TRBV27 to TRBJ2-3, with 9 nucleotides matching TRBD2. Germline loops: CDR1 MNHEY, CDR2 SMNVEV (reference sequence). With V trimmed by 2 bases and J by 0 bases, 6 bases remained unmatched. The CDR3 covers 17 residues.